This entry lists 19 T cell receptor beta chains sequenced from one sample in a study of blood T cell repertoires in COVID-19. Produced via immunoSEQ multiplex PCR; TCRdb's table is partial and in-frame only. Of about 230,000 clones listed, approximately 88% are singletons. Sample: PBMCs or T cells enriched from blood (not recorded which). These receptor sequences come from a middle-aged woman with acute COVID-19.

The CDR3 DNA follows: TGTGCCAGCAGCTTAGGCCGGGGGATGGGGGGCTACACCTTC. Residues: CASSLGRGMGGYTF. The chain employs TRBV7-2 and TRBJ1-2; D possibly corresponds to TRBD1 (5 bases). CDR3 length: 14 amino acids. Trimming removed 1 base at V and 8 bases at J, with 14 bases between. Germline CDR1 SGHTA, CDR2 FQGNSA.

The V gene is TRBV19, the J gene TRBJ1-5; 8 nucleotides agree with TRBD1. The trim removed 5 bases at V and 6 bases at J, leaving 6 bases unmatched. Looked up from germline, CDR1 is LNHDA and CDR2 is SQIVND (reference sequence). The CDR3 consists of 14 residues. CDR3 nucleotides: TGTGCCAGTAGTGTTAGCAGGGGGCCTCAGCCCCAGCATTTT. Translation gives CASSVSRGPQPQHF.

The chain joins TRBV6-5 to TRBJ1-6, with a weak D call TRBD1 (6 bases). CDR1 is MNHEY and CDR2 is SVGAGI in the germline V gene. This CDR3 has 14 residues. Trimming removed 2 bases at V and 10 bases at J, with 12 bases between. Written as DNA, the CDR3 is TGTGCCAGCAGTTACCGGGGGGCGCAATCACCCCTCCACTTT. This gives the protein CASSYRGAQSPLHF.

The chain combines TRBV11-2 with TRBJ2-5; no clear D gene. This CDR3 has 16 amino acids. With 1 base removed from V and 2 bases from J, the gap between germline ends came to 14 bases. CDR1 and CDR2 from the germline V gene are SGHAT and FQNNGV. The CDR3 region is CASSLGVTEKQETQYF. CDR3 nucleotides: TGTGCCAGCAGCTTAGGGGTAACAGAGAAACAAGAGACCCAGTACTTC. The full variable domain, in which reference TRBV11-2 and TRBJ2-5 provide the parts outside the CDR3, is EAGVAQSPRYKIIEKRQSVAFWCNPISGHATLYWYQQILGQGPKLLIQFQNNGVVDDSQLPKDRFSAERLKGVDSTLKIQPAKLEDSAVYLCASSLGVTEKQETQYFGPGTRLLVL.

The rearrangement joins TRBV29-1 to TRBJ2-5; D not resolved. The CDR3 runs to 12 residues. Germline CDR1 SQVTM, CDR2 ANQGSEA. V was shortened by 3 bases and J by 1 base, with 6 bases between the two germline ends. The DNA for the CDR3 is TGCAGCGTTGACAGGTCCCAAGAGACCCAGTACTTC. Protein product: CSVDRSQETQYF.

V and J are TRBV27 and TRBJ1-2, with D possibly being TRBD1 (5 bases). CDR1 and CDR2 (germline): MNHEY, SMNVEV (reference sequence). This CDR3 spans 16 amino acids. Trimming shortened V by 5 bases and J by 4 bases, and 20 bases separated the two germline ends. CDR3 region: CASSILQVIGAYGYTF. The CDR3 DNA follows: TGTGCCAGCAGTATCTTACAGGTTATAGGGGCCTATGGCTACACCTTC.

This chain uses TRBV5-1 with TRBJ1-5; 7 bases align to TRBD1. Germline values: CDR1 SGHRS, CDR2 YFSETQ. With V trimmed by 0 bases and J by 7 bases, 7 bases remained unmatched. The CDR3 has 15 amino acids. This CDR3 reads CASSLEGGGGQPQHF. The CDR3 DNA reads TGCGCCAGCAGCTTGGAAGGGGGCGGAGGACAGCCCCAGCATTTT.

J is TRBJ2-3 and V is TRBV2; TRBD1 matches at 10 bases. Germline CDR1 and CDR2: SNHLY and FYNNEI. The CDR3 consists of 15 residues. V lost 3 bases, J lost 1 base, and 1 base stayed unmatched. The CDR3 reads CASSDGTGGTDTQYF. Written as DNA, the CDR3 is TGTGCCAGCAGTGATGGGACAGGGGGCACAGATACGCAGTATTTT. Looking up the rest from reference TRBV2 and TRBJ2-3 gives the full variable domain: EPEVTQTPSHQVTQMGQEVILRCVPISNHLYFYWYRQILGQKVEFLVSFYNNEISEKSEIFDDQFSVERPDGSNFTLKIRSTKLEDSAMYFCASSDGTGGTDTQYFGPGTRLTVL.

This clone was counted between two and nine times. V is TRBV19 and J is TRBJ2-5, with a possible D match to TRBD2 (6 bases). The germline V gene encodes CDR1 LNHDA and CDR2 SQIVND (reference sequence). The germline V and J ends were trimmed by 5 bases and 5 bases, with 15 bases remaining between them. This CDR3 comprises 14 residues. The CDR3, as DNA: TGTGCCAGTAGTTACGCATTAAGCGGGGAGACCCAGTACTTC. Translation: CASSYALSGETQYF.

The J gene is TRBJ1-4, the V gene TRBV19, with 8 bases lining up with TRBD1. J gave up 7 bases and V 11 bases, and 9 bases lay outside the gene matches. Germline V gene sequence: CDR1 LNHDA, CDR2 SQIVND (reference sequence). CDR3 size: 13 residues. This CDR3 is CASSQGAVEKLFF. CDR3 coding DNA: TGTGCCTCTAGCCAGGGGGCTGTTGAAAAACTGTTTTTT.

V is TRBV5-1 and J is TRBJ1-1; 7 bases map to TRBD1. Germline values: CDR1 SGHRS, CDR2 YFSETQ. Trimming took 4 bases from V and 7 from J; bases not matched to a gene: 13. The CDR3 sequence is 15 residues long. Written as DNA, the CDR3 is TGCGCCAGCAGCCATCCCCTTGGACAGGCCCATGAAGCTTTCTTT. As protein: CASSHPLGQAHEAFF.

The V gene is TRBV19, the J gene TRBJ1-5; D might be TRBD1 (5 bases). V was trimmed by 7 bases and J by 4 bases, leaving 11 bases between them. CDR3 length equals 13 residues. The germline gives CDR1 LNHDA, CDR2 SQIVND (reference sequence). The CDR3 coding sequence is TGTGCCAGTAACCCAGGGAGGAATCAGCCCCAGCATTTT. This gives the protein CASNPGRNQPQHF.

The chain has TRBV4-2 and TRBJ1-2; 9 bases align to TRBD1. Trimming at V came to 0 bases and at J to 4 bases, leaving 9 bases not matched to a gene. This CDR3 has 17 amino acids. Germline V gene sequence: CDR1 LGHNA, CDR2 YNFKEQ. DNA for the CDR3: TGTGCCAGCAGCCAAGATGTCACAGGGGGCGCGGGCTATGGCTACACCTTC. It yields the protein CASSQDVTGGAGYGYTF.

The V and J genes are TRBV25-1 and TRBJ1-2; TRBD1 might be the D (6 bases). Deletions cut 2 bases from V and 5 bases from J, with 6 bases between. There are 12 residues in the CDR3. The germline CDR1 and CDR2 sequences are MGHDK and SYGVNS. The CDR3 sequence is CASSEQGYGYTF. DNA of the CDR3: TGTGCCAGCAGTGAACAGGGGTATGGCTACACCTTC.

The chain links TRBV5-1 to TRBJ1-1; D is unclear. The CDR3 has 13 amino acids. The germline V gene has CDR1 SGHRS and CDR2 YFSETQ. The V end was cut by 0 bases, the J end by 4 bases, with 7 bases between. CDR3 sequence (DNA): TGCGCCAGCAGCTTGGAGTCACTCACTGAAGCTTTCTTT. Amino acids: CASSLESLTEAFF.

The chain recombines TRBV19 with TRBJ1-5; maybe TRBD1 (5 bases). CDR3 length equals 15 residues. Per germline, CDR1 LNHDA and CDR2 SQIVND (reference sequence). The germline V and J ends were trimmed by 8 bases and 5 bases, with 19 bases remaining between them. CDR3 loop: CASLGQGGNDQPQHF. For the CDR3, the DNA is TGTGCCAGTTTGGGCCAGGGAGGTAACGATCAGCCCCAGCATTTT.

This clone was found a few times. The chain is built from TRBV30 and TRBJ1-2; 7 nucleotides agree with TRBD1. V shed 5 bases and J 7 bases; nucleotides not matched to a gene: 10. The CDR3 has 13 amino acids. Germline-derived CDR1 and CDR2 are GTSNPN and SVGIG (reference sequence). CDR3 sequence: CAWYNRGLGGYTF. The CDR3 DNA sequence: TGTGCCTGGTATAACAGGGGCCTTGGTGGCTACACCTTC.

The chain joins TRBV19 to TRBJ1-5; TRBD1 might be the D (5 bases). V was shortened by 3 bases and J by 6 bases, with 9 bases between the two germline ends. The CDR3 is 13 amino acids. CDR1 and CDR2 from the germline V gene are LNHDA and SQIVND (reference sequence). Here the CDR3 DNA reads TGTGCCAGTAGTATCCCCAGGGCTCAGCCCCAGCATTTT. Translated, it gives CASSIPRAQPQHF. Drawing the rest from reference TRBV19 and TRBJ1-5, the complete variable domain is DGGITQSPKYLFRKEGQNVTLSCEQNLNHDAMYWYRQDPGQGLRLIYYSQIVNDFQKGDIAEGYSVSREKKESFPLTVTSAQKNPTAFYLCASSIPRAQPQHFGDGTRLSIL.

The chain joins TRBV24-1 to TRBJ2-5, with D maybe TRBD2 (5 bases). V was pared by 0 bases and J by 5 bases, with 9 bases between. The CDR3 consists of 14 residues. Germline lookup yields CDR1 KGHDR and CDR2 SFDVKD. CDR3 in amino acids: CATSDLRGQETQYF. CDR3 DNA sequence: TGTGCCACCAGTGATTTGCGAGGGCAGGAGACCCAGTACTTC.